Below are 27 T cell receptor beta chains sequenced from a single sample in a study of control samples from healthy donors and cancer patients. Sequencing was performed with immunoSEQ multiplex PCR; in TCRdb, only in-frame clones are kept and a portion is missing. The table lists 170,000 or so clones, over 80% of them singletons. Material for sequencing was blood. The source is a man younger than 35 in good health.

V and J are TRBV7-3 and TRBJ2-3; 7 nucleotides line up with TRBD2. Looked up from germline, CDR1 is SGHTA and CDR2 is FQGTGA. The CDR3 is 14 residues long. The V segment lost 0 bases and the J segment 5 bases; nucleotides outside the gene matches: 2. The CDR3 protein is CASSLTGGRDTQYF. CDR3 DNA: TGTGCCAGCAGCTTAACGGGCGGGAGAGATACGCAGTATTTT. Using reference TRBV7-3 and TRBJ2-3 for the parts outside the CDR3, the full variable domain is GAGVSQTPSNKVTEKGKYVELRCDPISGHTALYWYRQSLGQGPEFLIYFQGTGAADDSGLPNDRFFAVRPEGSVSTLKIQRTERGDSAVYLCASSLTGGRDTQYFGPGTRLTVL.

This sequence joins TRBV6-1 and TRBJ2-3; D gene uncertain. V gave up 2 bases and J gave up 6 bases, with 6 bases separating them. Germline V CDR1 and CDR2: MNHNS, SASEGT. This CDR3 is built from 12 residues. As DNA, the CDR3 is TGTGCCAGCAGTGAAAGGTGGGATACGCAGTATTTT. Translating gives CASSERWDTQYF.

The rearrangement links TRBV4-2 to TRBJ2-1; 8 bases agree with TRBD1. The V gene's germline CDR1 is LGHNA and CDR2 YNFKEQ. The J segment lost 3 bases and the V segment lost 3 bases, leaving 7 bases of the junction unmatched. The CDR3 covers 16 residues. In DNA, the CDR3 is TGTGCCAGCAGCCATGCCGACAGGGGAGACTACAATGAGCAGTTCTTC. Its translation is CASSHADRGDYNEQFF.

The V gene is TRBV2, the J gene TRBJ1-4; the D is unclear. V gave up 1 base and J gave up 8 bases, with 14 bases separating them. The CDR3 is 15 amino acids. CDR1 and CDR2 from the germline V gene are SNHLY and FYNNEI. CDR3 nucleotides: TGTGCCAGCAGTGAAGTTAAGGATAAGAGGGAAAAACTGTTTTTT. Protein: CASSEVKDKREKLFF.

The chain carries TRBV4-1 and TRBJ1-1; unclear D gene. V was pared by 4 bases and J by 0 bases, with 6 bases between. Germline lookup yields CDR1 MGHRA and CDR2 YSYEKL. This CDR3 is built from 13 residues. The CDR3 protein is CASSPRLNTEAFF. The DNA for the CDR3 is TGCGCCAGCAGCCCCAGGTTGAACACTGAAGCTTTCTTT.

The rearrangement joins TRBV19 to TRBJ2-2, with D perhaps matching TRBD1 (6 bases). The length of the CDR3 is 14 residues. The germline V gene encodes CDR1 LNHDA and CDR2 SQIVND (reference sequence). Trimming removed 8 bases from V and 4 bases from J, with 14 bases in between. In nucleotides, the CDR3 is TGTGCCAGTTCCGGGACGACAGGCACCGGGGAGCTGTTTTTT. Translating gives CASSGTTGTGELFF.

The rearrangement joins TRBV5-1 to TRBJ2-2; 7 nucleotides line up with TRBD2. The CDR3 length is 18 residues. Germline V gene lookup returns CDR1 SGHRS and CDR2 YFSETQ. Losses at the gene ends were 0 bases for V and 2 bases for J; bases not matched to a gene: 10. CDR3 sequence (DNA): TGCGCCAGCAGCTTGGCCGTCGCGGGGGTTTTTAACACCGGGGAGCTGTTTTTT. Residues: CASSLAVAGVFNTGELFF.

V is TRBV5-8 and J is TRBJ2-5; the D gene could be TRBD1 or TRBD2 (5 bases each). The CDR3 has 15 residues. Germline V gives CDR1 SGHTS, CDR2 YDEGEE. Trimming removed 0 bases at V and 4 bases at J, with 13 bases between. CDR3 DNA: TGTGCCAGCAGCTTGGGTAGGGGAGTAGGAGAGACCCAGTACTTC. This sequence encodes CASSLGRGVGETQYF.

The rearrangement uses TRBV24-1 and TRBJ2-2; tentative D call: TRBD1 (5 bases). This CDR3 comprises 18 residues. CDR1 and CDR2 (germline): KGHDR, SFDVKD. Deletions cut 3 bases from V and 0 bases from J, with 16 bases between. The CDR3 protein is CATSDLVGAGSNTGELFF. The CDR3 nucleotides read TGTGCCACCAGTGATCTGGTTGGGGCAGGCTCGAACACCGGGGAGCTGTTTTTT.

The V gene is TRBV6-5, the J gene TRBJ1-4, with D possibly matching TRBD1 (6 bases). The CDR3 covers 11 residues. Germline V gene data show CDR1 as MNHEY and CDR2 as SVGAGI. CDR3 region: CASQGPEKLFF. The CDR3 nucleotides read TGTGCTTCTCAGGGGCCCGAAAAACTGTTTTTT.

This rearrangement joins TRBV5-1 to TRBJ2-2, with D hard to call. The V end lost 5 bases, the J end lost 0 bases, and 11 bases lay between the germline ends. Per the germline V gene, CDR1 is SGHRS and CDR2 is YFSETQ. This CDR3 is 15 amino acids long. In DNA, the CDR3 is TGCGCCAGCAGACTCGTACCAGCGAACACCGGGGAGCTGTTTTTT. Amino acid sequence: CASRLVPANTGELFF.

The rearrangement links TRBV28 to TRBJ2-1; TRBD1 is a possible D gene (6 bases). V was shortened by 5 bases and J by 2 bases, with 19 bases between the two germline ends. In germline, CDR1 is MDHEN, CDR2 SYDVKM. This CDR3 contains 17 residues. CDR3 residues: CASSSHRSDRAYNEQFF. CDR3 coding DNA: TGTGCCAGCAGTAGCCATAGATCGGACAGAGCCTACAATGAGCAGTTCTTC. The full variable domain, with the rest looked up from reference TRBV28 and TRBJ2-1, is DVKVTQSSRYLVKRTGEKVFLECVQDMDHENMFWYRQDPGLGLRLIYFSYDVKMKEKGDIPEGYSVSREKKERFSLILESASTNQTSMYLCASSSHRSDRAYNEQFFGPGTRLTVL.

The rearrangement joins TRBV9 to TRBJ1-4, with D perhaps matching TRBD1 (6 bases). In germline, CDR1 is SGDLS, CDR2 YYNGEE. The V end lost 1 base, the J end lost 4 bases, and 8 bases lay between the germline ends. This CDR3 is built from 14 residues. The CDR3 is CASSVKGVNEKLFF. The CDR3 DNA follows: TGTGCCAGCAGCGTAAAGGGGGTTAATGAAAAACTGTTTTTT.

The chain joins TRBV2 to TRBJ2-3; D might be TRBD1 (6 bases). This CDR3 region has 12 residues. V lost 9 bases to trimming and J lost 6 bases, with 13 bases between them. Germline V gene data show CDR1 as SNHLY and CDR2 as FYNNEI. The CDR3 reads CARNQGIDTQYF. The CDR3 nucleotides read TGTGCCAGAAACCAGGGGATCGATACGCAGTATTTT.

CDR3 residues: CASSLSGGGSYEQYF. CDR3 bases: TGTGCCAGCAGTTTATCGGGGGGGGGCTCCTACGAGCAGTACTTC. V and J are TRBV27 and TRBJ2-7; the match to TRBD2 covers 7 bases. The V segment lost 0 bases and the J segment 0 bases; nucleotides outside the gene matches: 2. The CDR3 spans 15 residues. Looked up from germline, CDR1 is MNHEY and CDR2 is SMNVEV (reference sequence).

The chain is built from TRBV30 and TRBJ1-2; the D gene is possibly TRBD1 (5 bases). Germline loops: CDR1 GTSNPN, CDR2 SVGIG (reference sequence). This CDR3 region has 13 residues. V was pared by 1 base and J by 1 base, with 7 bases between. CDR3 region: CAWSAGLNYGYTF. The CDR3 DNA reads TGTGCCTGGAGTGCAGGGCTTAACTATGGCTACACCTTC. Full variable domain (rest looked up from reference TRBV30 and TRBJ1-2): SQTIHQWPATLVQPVGSPLSLECTVEGTSNPNLYWYRQAAGRGLQLLFYSVGIGQISSEVPQNLSASRPQDRQFILSSKKLLLSDSGFYLCAWSAGLNYGYTFGSGTRLTVV.

The chain combines TRBV4-1 with TRBJ1-6, with D possibly being TRBD1 (5 bases). Trimming cost V 1 base and J 7 bases, with 14 bases left between them. This CDR3 spans 16 amino acids. Germline lookup yields CDR1 MGHRA and CDR2 YSYEKL. The CDR3 loop is CASSQVFQGPNSPLHF. In nucleotides, the CDR3 is TGCGCCAGCAGCCAAGTTTTCCAGGGTCCGAATTCACCCCTCCACTTT.

The chain employs TRBV5-8 and TRBJ2-7, with D maybe TRBD2 (5 bases). V dropped 4 bases and J dropped 3 bases, with 11 bases sitting between them. Germline V gene lookup returns CDR1 SGHTS and CDR2 YDEGEE. The CDR3 sequence is 13 residues long. CDR3 nucleotides: TGTGCCAGCAGCCGGGGAAGGAGCTACGAGCAGTACTTC. This gives the protein CASSRGRSYEQYF.

The V call is TRBV12-5, the J call TRBJ2-7; 10 bases match TRBD1. The CDR3 totals 15 residues. J lost 2 bases, V lost 5 bases, and 6 bases had no gene match. Germline V gene lookup returns CDR1 LGHNT and CDR2 FRNRAP. The CDR3 bases are TGTGCTAGTGGTGCCGTAGGACAGGGGGCCTACGAGCAGTACTTC. Residues: CASGAVGQGAYEQYF.

The V and J genes are TRBV12-5 and TRBJ2-7; perhaps TRBD2 as D (5 bases). CDR3 length: 12 residues. V was cut by 5 bases and J by 5 bases, with 10 bases left in between. Germline V CDR1 and CDR2: LGHNT, FRNRAP. CDR3 sequence reads: CASGARAHEQYF. CDR3 bases: TGTGCTAGTGGTGCGAGGGCCCACGAGCAGTACTTC.

The V gene is TRBV5-1, the J gene TRBJ1-1; TRBD1 is a possible D gene (5 bases). The CDR3 runs to 19 residues. CDR1 and CDR2 (germline): SGHRS, YFSETQ. V dropped 0 bases and J dropped 0 bases, with 21 bases sitting between them. The CDR3 spells CASSLAGGVDLRMNTEAFF. Written as DNA, the CDR3 is TGCGCCAGCAGCTTGGCCGGGGGGGTAGATCTCCGCATGAACACTGAAGCTTTCTTT.

The CDR3 loop reads CSVVQGSAGELFF. CDR3 DNA: TGCAGCGTTGTACAGGGTAGCGCCGGGGAGCTGTTTTTT. The chain uses TRBV29-1 and TRBJ2-2; a possible D gene is TRBD1 (6 bases). The CDR3 spans 13 residues. The V end was cut by 4 bases, the J end by 6 bases, with 12 bases between. CDR1 is SQVTM, CDR2 ANQGSEA, per germline.

The genes are TRBV6-5 and TRBJ2-3; the D call may be TRBD1 or TRBD2 (5 bases each). From germline, CDR1 is MNHEY and CDR2 SVGAGI. The CDR3 is 14 residues long. V was pared by 8 bases and J by 3 bases, with 15 bases between. The CDR3 DNA is TGTGCCAGCGAGCATACTGAGGGGACAGATACGCAGTATTTT. This gives the protein CASEHTEGTDTQYF.

J is TRBJ1-2 and V is TRBV5-1, with 7 nucleotides matching TRBD1. The CDR3 is 15 residues long. The germline V gene encodes CDR1 SGHRS and CDR2 YFSETQ. Trimming removed 1 base from V and 3 bases from J; junction bases left unmatched: 6. CDR3: CASSLSTGADYGYTF. CDR3 DNA: TGCGCCAGCAGCTTGAGCACAGGGGCGGACTATGGCTACACCTTC.

The chain is built from TRBV30 and TRBJ1-4; TRBD1 matches at 10 bases. In germline, CDR1 is GTSNPN, CDR2 SVGIG (reference sequence). This CDR3 has 15 amino acids. The V and J ends lost 6 bases and 3 bases, in that order; junction bases with no gene match: 7. CDR3: CACRDRGYANEKLFF. For the CDR3, the DNA is TGTGCCTGCCGGGACAGGGGTTATGCTAATGAAAAACTGTTTTTT.

V gene TRBV30 combines with J gene TRBJ2-5, with 15 bases that match TRBD2. The CDR3 length is 20 residues. The V gene end was trimmed by 1 base and the J gene end by 2 bases; junction bases not matched to a gene: 14. Per the germline V gene, CDR1 is GTSNPN and CDR2 is SVGIG (reference sequence). For the CDR3, the DNA is TGTGCCTGGAGTGGCCAACCGTCCGGGACTAGCGGGGGGTCGCAAGAGACCCAGTACTTC. The encoded protein is CAWSGQPSGTSGGSQETQYF.

The V call is TRBV5-5, the J call TRBJ2-3; D remains ambiguous. The CDR3 loop spans 16 amino acids. Trimming stripped 0 bases from V and 1 base from J, with 12 bases between. Germline lookup yields CDR1 SGHKS and CDR2 YYEKEE (reference sequence). The CDR3 sequence is CASSLDSTPGTDTQYF. CDR3 nucleotides: TGTGCCAGCAGCTTGGATAGTACCCCCGGCACAGATACGCAGTATTTT.